The TCR beta chain described here comes from a study of early T cells in non-severe SARS-CoV-2 infection. Findings of the study overall: There was a bias toward anti-spike CD8 responses in VDJdb matching, which missed private and CD4 specificities.

A remark on this clonotype: As yet, its antigen is unknown. This may be a read error, as it is one base from a much larger clone.

As part of library construction, unique molecular identifiers were attached to individual cDNA molecules. TCRdb redid the calling of the 5' RACE reads with MiXCR, one entry per CDR3 protein. The sample has around 48,000 distinct CDR3 sequences; 13% are singletons. The V gene lost 1 base and the J gene lost 5 bases, with 9 bases spanning the gap. Germline V gene lookup returns CDR1 SGHDT and CDR2 YYEEEE. The CDR3 is 13 residues long. This chain uses TRBV5-6 with TRBJ2-5; D call uncertain. The sequence derives from an adult who was a healthcare worker with PCR-confirmed SARS-CoV-2 infection or an uninfected control (not recorded which). The sequencing sample was made of whole blood. As DNA, the CDR3 is TGTGCCAGCAGCTTGAGCGAACCGGAGACCCAGTACTTC. Translating gives CASSLSEPETQYF.